Presented here are 3 T cell receptor beta chains from one specimen sequenced in a study of blood T cell repertoires in COVID-19 (dated by TCRdb to 2018 to 2020). Library preparation used the immunoSEQ multiplex PCR assay. TCRdb retrieved this table from immuneACCESS and kept in-frame rearrangements only. Not all clones are present; in checked studies, unresolved V genes account for under half, and no reason is known for the remainder. The sample records roughly 320,000 clones, around 92% of which are singletons. The ten largest clones add up to roughly 1.9% of the sample. Source material: peripheral blood. The receptors derive from a woman aged 25-40 years with COVID-19, enrolled during active disease.

The sample holds a few counts of this clone. The germline gene is not matched at one end of the junction; a read error may be the cause. The V and J genes are TRBV14 and TRBJ1-4, with D unclear. This CDR3 is built from 14 residues. Looked up from germline, CDR1 is SGHDN and CDR2 is FVKESK. CDR3 DNA: TGTGCCAGCAGCCAAGATTCAGATGTTGAAGAACTGTTTTTT. Translating gives CASSQDSDVEELFF.

V is TRBV11-3 and J is TRBJ2-3; D is possibly TRBD1 (5 bases). With 4 bases removed from V and 4 bases from J, the gap between germline ends came to 12 bases. CDR1 and CDR2 from the germline V gene are SGHNT and YENEEA. This CDR3 contains 14 residues. The CDR3 is CASSSGLIPDTQYF. CDR3 sequence (DNA): TGTGCCAGCAGCTCAGGGTTAATCCCAGATACGCAGTATTTT.

The chain employs TRBV18 and TRBJ2-7; no clear D. The V end lost 2 bases, the J end lost 0 bases, and 14 bases lay between the germline ends. CDR1 KGHSH and CDR2 LQKENI come from the germline V gene. The CDR3 is 16 amino acids. The CDR3 here is CASSPTVTRSSYEQYF. The CDR3 region has the DNA TGTGCCAGCTCACCAACTGTTACACGGAGCTCCTACGAGCAGTACTTC.